This T cell receptor beta chain is drawn from a study of T-cell memory formation after mild COVID-19. Study-level background: TCR clustering was largely donor specific.

5'RACE with constant-segment primers yielded barcoded, UMI-tagged TCR alpha and TCR beta cDNA libraries. TCRdb re-analysed the 5' RACE reads in MiXCR, keeping a single row per CDR3 protein. The sample lists under 700,000 distinct CDR3 sequences, roughly 22% occurring once. Whole-study results and caveats: Most CD4+ clones that shrank were in CM and EM, while CD8+ ones turned up in EMRA.

This clonotype came up a few times. Its antigen is not identified. The germline CDR1 and CDR2 sequences are DFQATT and SNEGSKA (reference sequence). The V and J ends lost 1 base and 6 bases respectively, with 12 bases between them. CDR3 length equals 13 residues. Sample: PBMCs or a T cell subset sorted from them (not recorded which). V and J are TRBV20-1 and TRBJ1-1; D is perhaps TRBD1 (5 bases). This TCR came from an adult woman who had mild COVID-19 (a few samples of this study predate the infection). Cell type and time point are not known. CDR3 protein: CSARGQGGPEAFF. In DNA form, the CDR3 reads TGCAGTGCTAGAGGTCAGGGAGGACCTGAAGCTTTCTTT.